A selection of T cell receptor beta chains follows, all from one sample in a study of T cell responses to AZD1222 COVID-19 vaccine. Generated by immunoSEQ multiplex PCR, the TCRdb table keeps only in-frame clones and is missing some. The sample has about 180,000 clones, roughly nine tenths seen once. The sample consisted of peripheral blood, taken on day 0 of AZD1222 vaccination. The source is an adult in good health. Each CDR3 is given with its conserved first and last residue.

>TRBV7-9
CASSIGWARGYTF
>TRBV5-1
CASSLPQGNHSPLHF
>TRBV2
CASRPGRAPMNEQFF
>TRBV7-9
CASTYPKTGDYGYTF
>TRBV12-3/TRBV12-4
CASTPDRVGYTF
>TRBV3-1/TRBV3-2
CASSPTRGGTDTQYF
>TRBV7-2
CASGLAVGEQFF
>TRBV6-4
CASSRIRTGQKHLPNGYTF
>TRBV5-1
CASSPGQLPYGYTF
>TRBV7-2
CASSLQGDLYNSPLHF
>TRBV7-8
CASSLVGTGFRSPLHF
>TRBV12-3/TRBV12-4
CASSPQGNTIYF
>TRBV13
CASSPARGSPLHF
>TRBV13
CASSYPQGQNTGELFF
>TRBV5-1
CASSRRTGADEQYF
>TRBV5-4
CASSYDRGLLTEAFF
>TRBV14
CASSQVGWANEKLFF
>TRBV11-1
CASSKGQGTNTEAFF
>TRBV10-2
CASSTPGQRNSPLHF